This is a list of T cell receptor beta chains from one sample in a study of blood T cell repertoires in COVID-19. The assay was immunoSEQ multiplex PCR, and TCRdb's table has in-frame clones only and misses some. The sample records approximately 270,000 clones, roughly four fifths being singletons. The sequenced sample consisted of peripheral blood. These TCRs come from a man older than 75 with acute or convalescent COVID-19. The CDR3 runs from the conserved cysteine through the conserved F or W. Fields, in order: J gene, D gene, clone size, V gene, CDR3 DNA, CDR3 protein. The D gene is left open where the match is weak. Clone size, where shown, is once, few, many, or a class for clones that have expanded.

J: TRBJ1-5
D: -
size: -
V: TRBV6-5
DNA: TGTGCCAGCAGTCGGACATCTTTGAGGCCCCAGCATTTT
CDR3: CASSRTSLRPQHF

J: TRBJ2-2
D: TRBD2
size: few
V: TRBV5-1
DNA: TGCGCCAGCAGCTTGGGACTAGCTGACACCGGGGAGCTGTTTTTT
CDR3: CASSLGLADTGELFF

J: TRBJ2-7
D: TRBD1
size: -
V: TRBV6-5
DNA: TGTGCCAGCAGTTACCTTTCGACAGGGCCGGGCGAGCAGTACTTC
CDR3: CASSYLSTGPGEQYF

J: TRBJ1-5
D: TRBD1
size: -
V: TRBV6-6
DNA: TGTGCCAGCGTGGGACAGGGGAGTCAGCCCCAGCATTTT
CDR3: CASVGQGSQPQHF

J: TRBJ1-1
D: TRBD1
size: -
V: TRBV18
DNA: TGTGCCAGCTCTCCTAGAGGGGGCGCGGGCACTGAAGCTTTCTTT
CDR3: CASSPRGGAGTEAFF

J: TRBJ2-1
D: TRBD2
size: -
V: TRBV5-1
DNA: TGCGCCAGCAGCCCGGGACTAGCGGGGTTCAATGAGCAGTTCTTC
CDR3: CASSPGLAGFNEQFF

J: TRBJ2-7
D: TRBD1
size: -
V: TRBV24-1
DNA: TGTGCCACCAGTGATTCACAGGGGGCATCGCAGTACTTC
CDR3: CATSDSQGASQYF

J: TRBJ2-3
D: TRBD2
size: -
V: TRBV6-2/TRBV6-3
DNA: TGTGCCAGCAGTTACTCACGCCCAGCGGGGGGTTATACAGATACGCAGTATTTT
CDR3: CASSYSRPAGGYTDTQYF

J: TRBJ2-7
D: -
size: few
V: TRBV4-2
DNA: TGTGCCAGCAGCCGCCTCACTGGAGCTGAGACGTCCTACGAGCAGTACTTC
CDR3: CASSRLTGAETSYEQYF

J: TRBJ1-2
D: -
size: -
V: TRBV3-1/TRBV3-2
DNA: TGTGCCAGCAGCCAAGTCTTGTCGGGGGGGAACTATGGCTACACCTTC
CDR3: CASSQVLSGGNYGYTF

J: TRBJ1-2
D: -
size: -
V: TRBV2
DNA: TGTGCCAGCAGTGCAGCGCAGTCCTATGGCTACACCTTC
CDR3: CASSAAQSYGYTF

J: TRBJ1-2
D: -
size: -
V: TRBV12-3/TRBV12-4
DNA: TGTGCCAGCAGCCCAGGGGTGGGCTATGGCTACACCTTC
CDR3: CASSPGVGYGYTF

J: TRBJ2-7
D: TRBD1
size: -
V: TRBV18
DNA: TGTGCCAGCTCACCTTCGAGGGGACAGGGTGCCCACGAGCAGTACTTC
CDR3: CASSPSRGQGAHEQYF

J: TRBJ1-3
D: TRBD1
size: -
V: TRBV2
DNA: TGTGCCAGCAGTGAAGCGTCGACAGGGAAGAGAAACACCATATATTTT
CDR3: CASSEASTGKRNTIYF

J: TRBJ2-5
D: -
size: -
V: TRBV21-1
DNA: -
CDR3: CASSKFGTGAQETQYF

J: TRBJ2-5
D: TRBD2
size: -
V: TRBV5-4
DNA: TGTGCCAGCAGCTCGGGTAGCGGGAGAGACGGAGAGACCCAGTACTTC
CDR3: CASSSGSGRDGETQYF

J: TRBJ1-4
D: -
size: -
V: TRBV10-3
DNA: TGTGCCATCAGTGAGGTCGGGAATAATGAAAAACTGTTTTTT
CDR3: CAISEVGNNEKLFF